A selection of T cell receptor beta chains follows, all from one sample in a study of control samples from healthy donors and cancer patients. TCRdb's table, derived via immunoSEQ multiplex PCR, lists solely in-frame clones and lacks some. The table includes roughly 170,000 clones, 80% to 95% detected once. Sequences were obtained from blood. Receptor source: a man younger than 35 in good health. The CDR3 runs from the conserved cysteine through the conserved F or W. A D gene is named only where the DNA matches it firmly. Size tells how often a clone was seen (once, few, many) or the class of an expanded clone, and some rows leave it out.

>TRBJ1-2|.|TRBV7-2|.
CASSPPGFGYTF
TGTGCCAGCAGCCCCCCAGGATTTGGCTACACCTTC
>TRBJ2-1|.|TRBV20-1|.
CSASAGNEQFF
TGCAGTGCTAGCGCAGGCAATGAGCAGTTCTTC
>TRBJ1-2|.|TRBV6-5|.
CASSYSGTNNYGYTF
TGTGCCAGCAGTTACTCCGGGACAAACAACTATGGCTACACCTTC
>TRBJ1-4|.|TRBV24-1|.
CATSDSRGGNEKLFF
TGTGCCACCAGTGACTCCAGGGGTGGTAATGAAAAACTGTTTTTT
>TRBJ2-1|.|TRBV21-1|.
CASSKAGVWDRNEQFF
TGTGCCAGCAGCAAAGCGGGGGTTTGGGACAGGAATGAGCAGTTCTTC
>TRBJ1-6|.|TRBV5-3|.
CARSLLDSHYNSPLHF
TGTGCCAGAAGCTTATTGGACAGCCACTATAATTCACCCCTCCACTTT
>TRBJ2-1|.|TRBV5-6|TRBD2
CASSLTSAGGYNEQFF
TGTGCCAGCAGCTTAACCTCAGCGGGGGGCTACAATGAGCAGTTCTTC
>TRBJ2-3|.|TRBV27|.
CASRRPGLTDTQYF
TGTGCCAGCAGACGGCCGGGCCTAACAGATACGCAGTATTTT
>TRBJ1-2|.|TRBV5-8|.
CASSPGGGDYGYTF
TGTGCCAGCAGCCCCGGAGGGGGTGACTATGGCTACACCTTC
>TRBJ2-5|.|TRBV19|.
CASSMGGQETQYF
TGTGCCAGTAGTATGGGGGGCCAAGAGACCCAGTACTTC
>TRBJ1-5|.|TRBV3-1/TRBV3-2|TRBD1
CASSQEGTGGRNQPQHF
TGTGCCAGCAGCCAAGAAGGAACAGGGGGCCGGAATCAGCCCCAGCATTTT
>TRBJ1-3|.|TRBV5-1|.
CASSRGETGNTIYF
TGCGCCAGCAGCCGAGGGGAGACGGGAAACACCATATATTTT
>TRBJ1-2|.|TRBV2|.
CASSENRVSNYGYTF
TGTGCCAGCAGTGAAAACAGGGTGTCCAACTATGGCTACACCTTC
>TRBJ1-4|.|TRBV4-1|.
CASSPYWDTEGEKLFF
TGCGCCAGCAGCCCTTACTGGGACACCGAGGGCGAAAAACTGTTTTTT
>TRBJ1-1|.|TRBV5-6|.
CASSLVPGRFPTEAFF
TGTGCCAGCAGCTTAGTTCCAGGGCGCTTCCCCACTGAAGCTTTCTTT
>TRBJ2-1|.|TRBV29-1|TRBD2
CSAILASGVSSYNEQFF
TGCAGCGCCATTCTGGCTAGCGGGGTGAGCTCCTACAATGAGCAGTTCTTC
>TRBJ1-5|.|TRBV30|.
CAWSLGGIANQPQHF
TGTGCCTGGAGTTTAGGGGGTATAGCCAATCAGCCCCAGCATTTT
>TRBJ2-1|.|TRBV6-4|TRBD1
CASSDGRGPYNEQFF
TGTGCCAGCAGTGATGGCAGGGGGCCGTACAATGAGCAGTTCTTC
>TRBJ2-2|.|TRBV18|.
CASSRRDNTGELFF
TGTGCCAGCTCACGGCGGGATAACACCGGGGAGCTGTTTTTT
>TRBJ1-1|once|TRBV5-1|.
CASSLGFKNTEAFF
TGCGCCAGCAGCTTGGGATTCAAGAACACTGAAGCTTTCTTT
>TRBJ1-2|few|TRBV2|.
CASRETLDGYTF
TGTGCCAGCAGGGAAACCTTAGATGGCTACACCTTC
>TRBJ1-5|.|TRBV6-1|.
CASSELGIGQPQHF
TGTGCCAGCAGTGAATTAGGTATCGGTCAGCCCCAGCATTTT
>TRBJ2-7|.|TRBV5-5|TRBD1
CASSLGGTGGVVYEQYF
TGTGCCAGCAGCTTGGGGGGGACAGGTGGTGTGGTCTACGAGCAGTACTTC
>TRBJ2-3|.|TRBV6-5|.
CASRLRPATDTQYF
TGTGCCAGCAGATTAAGACCCGCCACAGATACGCAGTATTTT
>TRBJ1-4|.|TRBV18|.
CASSPVRSTNEKLFF
TGTGCCAGCTCACCGGTCCGGAGTACTAATGAAAAACTGTTTTTT
>TRBJ1-6|once|TRBV6-1|.
CASSEVGGGDYNSPLHF
TGTGCCAGCAGTGAAGTAGGAGGCGGGGACTATAATTCACCCCTCCACTTT
>TRBJ1-2|.|TRBV25-1|TRBD1
CASSGTALGYGYTF
TGTGCCAGCAGCGGGACAGCTCTCGGCTATGGCTACACCTTC
>TRBJ1-6|.|TRBV2|TRBD1
CASSYRGQGSPLHF
TGTGCCAGCAGCTACAGGGGGCAGGGATCACCCCTCCACTTT
>TRBJ1-4|.|TRBV5-1|.
CASSREWANEKLFF
TGCGCCAGCAGCCGAGAATGGGCGAATGAAAAACTGTTTTTT
>TRBJ1-5|once|TRBV27|.
CASSPPNQPQHF
TGTGCCAGCAGTCCTCCCAATCAGCCCCAGCATTTT
>TRBJ1-1|.|TRBV28|.
CASIGRTEAFF
TGTGCCAGCATTGGAAGGACTGAAGCTTTCTTT
>TRBJ2-2|.|TRBV7-6|.
CASSWGGTANTGELFF
TGTGCCAGCAGCTGGGGCGGGACAGCGAACACCGGGGAGCTGTTTTTT
>TRBJ1-2|few|TRBV7-8|.
CASSLTGNNYGYTF
TGTGCCAGCAGCTTAACGGGGAACAACTATGGCTACACCTTC
>TRBJ2-7|.|TRBV3-1/TRBV3-2|TRBD2
CASSTDRLAGNYEQYF
TGTGCCAGCAGCACAGATCGACTAGCGGGGAACTACGAGCAGTACTTC
>TRBJ2-7|once|TRBV4-1|TRBD1
CASSQERGTAFEQYF
TGCGCCAGCAGCCAAGAACGAGGGACAGCTTTTGAGCAGTACTTC
>TRBJ2-1|.|TRBV27|.
CASSFDRRNEQFF
TGTGCCAGCAGTTTCGACCGGAGGAATGAGCAGTTCTTC
>TRBJ1-6|.|TRBV10-2|TRBD1
CASSLDRVSSPLHF
TGCGCCAGCAGCTTGGACAGGGTGTCTTCACCCCTCCACTTT
>TRBJ2-5|.|TRBV30|TRBD2
CAWSVLFPTSKETQYF
TGTGCCTGGAGTGTACTCTTCCCGACTAGCAAGGAGACCCAGTACTTC
>TRBJ2-1|.|TRBV10-2|TRBD2
CASSLSGRSYNEQFF
TGCGCCAGCAGCCTTAGCGGGAGATCCTACAATGAGCAGTTCTTC
>TRBJ2-2|few|TRBV4-2|.
CASSQNVSPRTGELFF
TGTGCCAGCAGCCAAAACGTCAGCCCGAGGACCGGGGAGCTGTTTTTT
>TRBJ2-7|.|TRBV25-1|TRBD1
CASSDTGGGYEQYF
TGTGCCAGCAGTGACACAGGGGGCGGCTACGAGCAGTACTTC
>TRBJ2-3|.|TRBV5-1|.
CASSLKRQGPDTQYF
TGCGCCAGCAGCTTGAAACGGCAGGGACCAGATACGCAGTATTTT